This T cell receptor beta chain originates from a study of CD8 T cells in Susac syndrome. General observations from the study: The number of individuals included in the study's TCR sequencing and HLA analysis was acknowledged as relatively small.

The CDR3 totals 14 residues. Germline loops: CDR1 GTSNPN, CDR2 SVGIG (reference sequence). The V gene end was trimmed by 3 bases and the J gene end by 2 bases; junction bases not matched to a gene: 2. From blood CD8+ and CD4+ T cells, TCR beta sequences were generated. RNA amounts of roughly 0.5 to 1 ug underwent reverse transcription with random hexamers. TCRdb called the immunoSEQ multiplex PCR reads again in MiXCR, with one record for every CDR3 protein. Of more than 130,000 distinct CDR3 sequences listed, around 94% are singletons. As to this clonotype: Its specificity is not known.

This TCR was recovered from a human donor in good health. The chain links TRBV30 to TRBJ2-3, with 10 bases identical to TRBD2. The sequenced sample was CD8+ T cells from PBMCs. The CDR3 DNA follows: TGTGCCTGGAGACTAGCGGGGCACACAGATACGCAGTATTTT. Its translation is CAWRLAGHTDTQYF.